This TCR beta chain is drawn from a study of T cell responses to AZD1222 COVID-19 vaccine. Study-wide results and caveats: Possibly, clonal diversity was underestimated; donors were largely white British and included more females. Two AZD1222 doses significantly raised spike-specific TCR breadth and depth over controls.

The method was immunoSEQ multiplex PCR; TCRdb's version includes in-frame clones alone and lacks a portion of them. This table has approximately 150,000 clones, roughly 92% appearing once. In regard to this clone: The target antigen is unknown.

The CDR3 runs 12 residues. The germline V and J ends were trimmed by 6 bases and 6 bases, with 11 bases remaining between them. Germline V gene sequence: CDR1 MDHEN, CDR2 SYDVKM. Doses given second, at about 4 or about 12 weeks, were pooled. This specimen was peripheral blood, taken 28 days after the second AZD1222 dose. The rearrangement links TRBV28 to TRBJ1-1; unclear D gene. The source of this sequence is an adult who received the AZD1222 COVID-19 vaccine. CDR3 residues: CASRVEVAEAFF. The CDR3 nucleotides read TGTGCCAGCAGGGTGGAAGTCGCTGAAGCTTTCTTT.